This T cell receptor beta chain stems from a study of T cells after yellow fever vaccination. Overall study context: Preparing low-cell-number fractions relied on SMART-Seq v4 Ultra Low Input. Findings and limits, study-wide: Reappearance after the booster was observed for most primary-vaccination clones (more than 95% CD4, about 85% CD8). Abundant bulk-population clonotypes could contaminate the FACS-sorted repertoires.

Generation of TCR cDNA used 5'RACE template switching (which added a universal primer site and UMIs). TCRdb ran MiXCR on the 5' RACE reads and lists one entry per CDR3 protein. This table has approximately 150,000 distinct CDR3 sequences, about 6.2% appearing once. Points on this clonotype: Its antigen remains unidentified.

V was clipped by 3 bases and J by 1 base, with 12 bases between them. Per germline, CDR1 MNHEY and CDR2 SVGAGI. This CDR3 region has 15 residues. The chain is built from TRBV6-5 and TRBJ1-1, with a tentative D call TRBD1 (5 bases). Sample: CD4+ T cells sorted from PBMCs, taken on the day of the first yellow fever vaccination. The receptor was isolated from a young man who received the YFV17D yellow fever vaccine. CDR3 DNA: TGTGCCAGCAGTTATATTGACAGCAGGAACACTGAAGCTTTCTTT. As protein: CASSYIDSRNTEAFF.